Listed below are T cell receptor beta chains from one sample, sequenced in a study of identifying expanded T cells in peripheral blood. Some clones are missing from TCRdb's copy, which holds only in-frame ones; the method was immunoSEQ multiplex PCR. The sample has 60,000 to 80,000 clones; roughly 88% are singletons. The sequenced material came from blood. Source of these receptors: a person aged 18-69 years in good health. The CDR3 runs from the conserved cysteine through the conserved F or W. D genes are given only for firm matches. Size is stated for part of the rows, as once, few or many counts, or as a class when the clone is expanded.

TRBD1	TRBV4-3	NA	TRBJ2-3	CASSQDRGSTDTQYF	TGCGCCAGCAGCCAAGACAGGGGGAGCACAGATACGCAGTATTTT
TRBD2	TRBV19	NA	TRBJ2-3	CATQPGTSGTDTQYF	TGTGCCACCCAACCCGGGACTAGCGGCACAGATACGCAGTATTTT
TRBD1	TRBV7-2	NA	TRBJ1-4	CASSPGGGGEKLFF	TGTGCCAGCAGCCCAGGGGGAGGGGGCGAAAAACTGTTTTTT
TRBD2	TRBV5-4	NA	TRBJ2-1	CASSLAASGNNEQFF	TGTGCCAGCAGCTTGGCGGCTAGCGGGAACAATGAGCAGTTCTTC
TRBD1	TRBV5-1	NA	TRBJ1-2	CASNIDRANYGYTF	TGCGCCAGCAACATAGACAGGGCAAACTATGGCTACACCTTC
NA	TRBV29-1	NA	TRBJ2-3	CSVQRGFTDTQYF	TGCAGCGTTCAGAGGGGATTCACAGATACGCAGTATTTT
TRBD2	TRBV6-6	NA	TRBJ2-2	CASSYPSGRASGELFF	TGTGCCAGCAGTTACCCATCCGGGAGGGCCTCCGGGGAGCTGTTTTTT
NA	TRBV7-2	NA	TRBJ2-5	CASSRPSQETQYF	TGTGCCAGCAGCCGACCTAGCCAAGAGACCCAGTACTTC
TRBD2	TRBV15	NA	TRBJ2-5	CATSRAGGTSGRDQETQYF	TGTGCCACCAGCAGAGCCGGGGGCACTAGCGGGAGGGACCAAGAGACCCAGTACTTC
TRBD1	TRBV7-2	NA	TRBJ2-2	CAEDRSDTGELFF	TGTGCTGAGGACAGGTCAGACACCGGGGAGCTGTTTTTT
TRBD1	TRBV6-5	NA	TRBJ1-2	CASSRQGVGYTF	TGTGCCAGCAGCCGACAGGGGGTGGGCTACACCTTC
TRBD2	TRBV7-9	once	TRBJ2-5	CASSFPRTLAGKETQYF	TGTGCCAGCAGCTTTCCACGCACCTTAGCGGGAAAAGAGACCCAGTACTTC
NA	TRBV4-3	once	TRBJ1-2	CASSQVGAGTDLGGYTF	TGCGCCAGCAGCCAAGTTGGAGCCGGGACCGACCTCGGGGGCTACACCTTC
NA	TRBV7-9	NA	TRBJ2-5	CASSLVRAQSLLAGTQYF	TGTGCCAGCAGCTTAGTTCGGGCCCAAAGCCTCCTAGCAGGGACCCAGTACTTC
NA	TRBV30	NA	TRBJ1-1	CAWIWGGLSEAFF	TGTGCCTGGATCTGGGGGGGGCTTAGTGAAGCTTTCTTT
NA	TRBV18	NA	TRBJ2-3	CASSPAEKLSTDTQYF	TGTGCCAGCTCACCAGCGGAGAAACTTAGCACAGATACGCAGTATTTT
TRBD2	TRBV6-6	NA	TRBJ2-7	CASTGREGSYEQYF	TGTGCCAGCACGGGGCGGGAGGGGTCCTACGAGCAGTACTTC
NA	TRBV5-4	once	TRBJ1-1	CASSLLQTYYTEAFF	TGTGCCAGCAGCTTGTTACAGACGTACTACACTGAAGCTTTCTTT
TRBD1	TRBV5-1	NA	TRBJ2-1	CASSLGQGSHNEQFF	TGCGCCAGCAGCCTGGGACAGGGGTCCCACAATGAGCAGTTCTTC
NA	TRBV7-6	NA	TRBJ2-5	CASSLGDLWGETQYF	TGTGCCAGCAGCCTTGGGGACCTCTGGGGAGAGACCCAGTACTTC
NA	TRBV19	NA	TRBJ1-1	CASSIGQTEAFF	TGTGCCAGTAGTATCGGACAAACTGAAGCTTTCTTT
TRBD1	TRBV11-2	NA	TRBJ2-2	CASSFRTGNTGELFF	TGTGCCAGCAGCTTTCGGACAGGGAACACCGGGGAGCTGTTTTTT
TRBD2	TRBV19	NA	TRBJ2-1	CASRRLAGVGSWDNEQFF	TGTGCCAGTAGAAGACTAGCGGGAGTAGGTTCCTGGGACAATGAGCAGTTCTTC
NA	TRBV19	NA	TRBJ1-1	CASSLRANTEAFF	TGTGCCAGTAGCCTCAGGGCTAACACTGAAGCTTTCTTT
NA	TRBV19	once	TRBJ1-5	CASSIEGPQHF	TGTGCCAGTAGTATAGAGGGGCCCCAGCATTTT
NA	TRBV6-5	NA	TRBJ1-3	CASSYSGSGAGNTIYF	TGTGCCAGCAGTTACTCAGGATCGGGGGCTGGAAACACCATATATTTT
NA	TRBV28	once	TRBJ2-1	CASSSHQGSYNEQFF	TGTGCCAGCAGTTCCCATCAGGGCTCCTACAATGAGCAGTTCTTC
TRBD1	TRBV6-6	NA	TRBJ1-5	CASSPLGQGSQPQHF	TGTGCCAGCAGTCCACTTGGACAGGGAAGTCAGCCCCAGCATTTT
NA	TRBV2	NA	TRBJ1-3	CASSELGLPAGNTIYF	TGTGCCAGCAGTGAACTCGGTTTGCCGGCTGGAAACACCATATATTTT
TRBD1	TRBV6-5	NA	TRBJ2-3	CASSRTGADTQYF	TGTGCCAGCAGCCGGACAGGGGCCGATACGCAGTATTTT
TRBD1	TRBV5-1	NA	TRBJ2-5	CASSLDTDRGETQYF	TGCGCCAGCAGCCTTGATACGGACAGGGGTGAGACCCAGTACTTC
NA	TRBV18	NA	TRBJ2-2	CASSSLKSTGELFF	TGTGCCAGCTCATCCCTCAAGTCCACCGGGGAGCTGTTTTTT
NA	TRBV6-6	NA	TRBJ1-1	CASSPWTGGMNTEAFF	TGTGCCAGCAGTCCCTGGACCGGCGGCATGAACACTGAAGCTTTCTTT
TRBD2	TRBV7-2	NA	TRBJ2-5	CASSLSGRGGKETQYF	TGTGCCAGCAGCCTCTCAGGGCGGGGGGGCAAAGAGACCCAGTACTTC
NA	TRBV28	NA	TRBJ2-5	CASSLGSMGSKTQYF	TGTGCCAGCAGTTTAGGGTCAATGGGGTCTAAGACCCAGTACTTC
NA	TRBV7-2	NA	TRBJ1-1	CASSWGGNTEAFF	TGTGCCAGCAGCTGGGGAGGTAACACTGAAGCTTTCTTT
NA	TRBV7-9	NA	TRBJ2-7	CASSPDGGRHYEQYF	TGTGCCAGCAGCCCCGATGGGGGGCGCCACTACGAGCAGTACTTC
NA	TRBV28	NA	TRBJ2-2	CASSNRGGSGELFF	TGTGCCAGCAGCAACAGGGGAGGGTCCGGGGAGCTGTTTTTT
NA	TRBV9	NA	TRBJ1-2	CASSVGALDSGYTF	TGTGCCAGCAGCGTAGGCGCCCTTGATTCTGGCTACACCTTC
TRBD1	TRBV2	once	TRBJ1-1	CASRQQGAEAFF	TGTGCCAGCAGACAACAGGGGGCTGAGGCTTTCTTT
NA	TRBV7-8	NA	TRBJ1-5	CASSLGLNQPQHF	TGTGCCAGCAGCCTCGGCCTAAATCAGCCCCAGCATTTT
TRBD1	TRBV18	NA	TRBJ1-1	CASSSYTGDTEAFF	TGTGCCAGCTCATCCTATACAGGGGACACTGAAGCTTTCTTT
TRBD2	TRBV6-4	NA	TRBJ2-3	CASSATGTSGTDTQYF	TGTGCCAGCAGTGCCACCGGGACTAGCGGCACAGATACGCAGTATTTT
TRBD2	TRBV9	NA	TRBJ2-3	CASSVTSGGADTQYF	TGTGCCAGCAGCGTAACTAGCGGGGGGGCAGATACGCAGTATTTT
NA	TRBV5-1	NA	TRBJ2-7	CASSLDGSSYEQYF	TGCGCCAGCAGCCTGGACGGGAGCTCCTACGAGCAGTACTTC
NA	TRBV5-1	NA	TRBJ2-5	CASSLETASQETQYF	TGCGCCAGCAGCTTGGAGACAGCTAGTCAAGAGACCCAGTACTTC
TRBD1	TRBV2	NA	TRBJ1-2	CASSRQGSGYTF	TGTGCCAGCAGCCGACAGGGGTCCGGCTACACCTTC
NA	TRBV2	NA	TRBJ1-4	CASSRGTNEKLFF	TGTGCCAGCAGCAGGGGCACTAATGAAAAACTGTTTTTT
NA	TRBV6-6	NA	TRBJ2-3	CASSPLSFTDTQYF	TGTGCCAGCAGCCCTCTATCTTTTACAGATACGCAGTATTTT
NA	TRBV7-2	NA	TRBJ1-5	CASSPGTSIGQPQHF	TGTGCCAGCAGCCCCGGGACAAGTATAGGTCAGCCCCAGCATTTT
TRBD1	TRBV5-4	NA	TRBJ2-7	CASSRGQASYEQYF	TGTGCCAGCAGCAGAGGACAGGCCTCCTACGAGCAGTACTTC
TRBD1	TRBV10-3	NA	TRBJ1-4	CAIRGQGENEKLFF	TGTGCCATCAGAGGACAGGGAGAGAATGAAAAACTGTTTTTT
NA	TRBV5-1	NA	TRBJ2-5	CASSLATSQETQYF	TGCGCCAGCAGCTTGGCCACTAGCCAAGAGACCCAGTACTTC
NA	TRBV7-2	NA	TRBJ2-3	CASSLARGTDTQYF	TGTGCCAGCAGCTTAGCGCGGGGCACAGATACGCAGTATTTT
NA	TRBV9	NA	TRBJ1-5	CASSASWGNQPQHF	TGTGCCAGCAGCGCGTCTTGGGGAAATCAGCCCCAGCATTTT
TRBD1	TRBV19	few	TRBJ2-7	CASSPGDRETYEQYF	TGTGCCAGTAGTCCGGGGGACAGGGAAACCTACGAGCAGTACTTC
NA	TRBV6-6	NA	TRBJ1-3	CASSRDNLDSGNTIYF	TGTGCCAGCAGCCGAGACAATCTGGACTCTGGAAACACCATATATTTT